These 19 T cell receptor beta chains were sequenced from one sample in a study of low-dose radiotherapy and immunotherapy resistance in tumors. TRAV- and TRBV-specific primers primed first-strand cDNA, covering alpha and beta chains. The authors amplified TCRs for 20 to 25 PCR cycles with a constant-region primer and a V-primer adapter. MiXCR, applied by TCRdb to the reads, yields one record per CDR3 protein. The repertoire holds roughly 100,000 distinct CDR3 sequences, with roughly 19% as singletons. Time point of the sample: after trial treatment. Regarding treatment: LDRT plus nivolumab, ipilimumab, low-dose cyclophosphamide and aspirin (RACIN trial). The material was PBMCs, obtained after low-dose radiotherapy plus immunotherapy. All receptors derive from a female donor with ovarian cancer.

Ten or more counts support this clonotype. The V and J genes are TRBV27 and TRBJ2-3, with 9 bases lining up with TRBD2. In germline, CDR1 is MNHEY, CDR2 SMNVEV (reference sequence). The CDR3 is 14 amino acids. J gave up 4 bases and V 5 bases, and 4 bases lay outside the gene matches. The CDR3 DNA reads TGTGCCAGCAGTCTCGGACTAGCGCCAGATACGCAGTATTTT. The encoded protein is CASSLGLAPDTQYF.

In this sample, this clonotype turned up many times. The rearrangement uses TRBV7-2 and TRBJ1-1; D ambiguous. CDR1 is SGHTA and CDR2 is FQGNSA in the germline V gene. This CDR3 has 15 residues. V was trimmed by 2 bases and J by 0 bases, leaving 10 bases between them. The CDR3 loop is CASSLLLQMNTEAFF. The CDR3 nucleotides are TGTGCCAGCAGCTTACTGTTGCAAATGAACACTGAAGCTTTCTTT. The full variable domain, rest sourced from reference TRBV7-2 and TRBJ1-1, is GAGVSQSPSNKVTEKGKDVELRCDPISGHTALYWYRQSLGQGLEFLIYFQGNSAPDKSGLPSDRFSAERTGGSVSTLTIQRTQQEDSAVYLCASSLLLQMNTEAFFGQGTRLTVV.

This clonotype was seen ten or more times. V and J are TRBV29-1 and TRBJ1-2; D unclear. The germline gives CDR1 SQVTM, CDR2 ANQGSEA. V was shortened by 3 bases and J by 8 bases, with 7 bases between the two germline ends. The CDR3 is made up of 10 amino acids. CDR3 bases: TGCAGCGTTGACACGGAAGGCTACACCTTC. It specifies CSVDTEGYTF. Complete variable domain (other parts from reference TRBV29-1 and TRBJ1-2): SAVISQKPSRDICQRGTSLTIQCQVDSQVTMMFWYRQQPGQSLTLIATANQGSEATYESGFVIDKFPISRPNLTFSTLTVSNMSPEDSSIYLCSVDTEGYTFGSGTRLTVV.

This rearrangement joins TRBV29-1 to TRBJ2-3; maybe TRBD2 (6 bases). Germline V lookup: CDR1 SQVTM, CDR2 ANQGSEA. This CDR3 has 15 amino acids. Trimming pared 5 bases from V and 1 base from J, leaving 16 bases between. CDR3 sequence: CSVRKSGVGTDTQYF. CDR3 in DNA: TGCAGCGTTAGAAAGTCGGGAGTAGGCACAGATACGCAGTATTTT.

The rearrangement uses TRBV7-2 and TRBJ1-4; D unclear. V was trimmed by 5 bases and J by 5 bases, leaving 15 bases between them. Per the germline V gene, CDR1 is SGHTA and CDR2 is FQGNSA. The length of the CDR3 is 15 residues. Here the CDR3 reads CASSQIGRENEKLFF. Here the CDR3 DNA reads TGTGCCAGCAGCCAGATCGGCAGAGAAAATGAAAAACTGTTTTTT.

This clonotype occurred many times. The V and J genes are TRBV7-6 and TRBJ2-5; D is unclear. Germline V gene data show CDR1 as SGHVS and CDR2 as FNYEAQ. This CDR3 is 13 amino acids long. Trimming left V 1 base short and J 4 bases short, with 7 bases between. The CDR3 loop reads CASSLELGETQYF. The CDR3, as DNA: TGTGCCAGCAGCTTAGAATTGGGAGAGACCCAGTACTTC.

The rearrangement links TRBV20-1 to TRBJ2-4; 9 nucleotides line up with TRBD1. The germline gives CDR1 DFQATT, CDR2 SNEGSKA (reference sequence). The V segment lost 3 bases and the J segment 3 bases; nucleotides outside the gene matches: 9. The CDR3 covers 16 residues. The CDR3 protein is CSASGGQGIGKNIQYF. CDR3 nucleotides: TGCAGTGCTAGTGGAGGACAGGGGATTGGCAAAAACATTCAGTACTTC.

The table lists this clonotype with many counts. J is TRBJ2-2 and V is TRBV20-1; 9 bases fit TRBD2. Germline CDR1 and CDR2: DFQATT and SNEGSKA (reference sequence). V shed 1 base and J 0 bases; nucleotides not matched to a gene: 0. This CDR3 region has 15 residues. CDR3 in amino acids: CSARASGANTGELFF. The CDR3, as DNA: TGCAGTGCTAGAGCTAGCGGGGCGAACACCGGGGAGCTGTTTTTT.

This clonotype has ten or more counts. V is TRBV6-2 or TRBV6-3 and J is TRBJ2-6; weak D call: TRBD1 (6 bases). The germline gives CDR1 MNHEY, CDR2 SVGEGT. The V end lost 2 bases, the J end lost 4 bases, and 9 bases lay between the germline ends. This CDR3 has 15 residues. In nucleotides, the CDR3 is TGTGCCAGCAGTTACGGGGGCTCCGGGGCCAACGTCCTGACTTTC. Amino acid sequence: CASSYGGSGANVLTF.

This clonotype was found many times. V and J are TRBV6-1 and TRBJ2-7, with a weak D call TRBD1 (6 bases). The CDR3 has 13 amino acids. CDR1 and CDR2 from the germline V gene are MNHNS and SASEGT. The germline V and J ends were trimmed by 5 bases and 5 bases, with 13 bases remaining between them. CDR3 nucleotide sequence: TGTGCCAGCAGTAACAGTTGGGGGCACGAGCAGTACTTC. It yields the protein CASSNSWGHEQYF.

This clonotype was counted many times. This chain uses TRBV20-1 with TRBJ1-2; D may be TRBD1 (6 bases). CDR1 and CDR2 (germline): DFQATT, SNEGSKA (reference sequence). V was trimmed by 6 bases and J by 0 bases, leaving 20 bases between them. This CDR3 is 16 amino acids long. This CDR3 reads CSASNPGTQANYGYTF. In DNA, the CDR3 is TGCAGTGCCAGTAACCCCGGGACACAAGCTAACTATGGCTACACCTTC.

The chain uses TRBV20-1 and TRBJ2-1; 8 bases fit TRBD2. Germline CDR1 DFQATT, CDR2 SNEGSKA (reference sequence). The J segment lost 9 bases and the V segment lost 5 bases, leaving 15 bases of the junction unmatched. CDR3 length: 15 residues. Here the CDR3 DNA reads TGCAGTGCTCCACCGGGTAGCGGGAAACTGGGTGAGCAGTTCTTC. It codes for CSAPPGSGKLGEQFF.

The chain has TRBV27 and TRBJ1-2; D is unclear. Trimming took off 5 bases at V and 3 bases at J, with 13 bases between the two ends. The V gene's germline CDR1 is MNHEY and CDR2 SMNVEV (reference sequence). This CDR3 has 14 residues. CDR3 DNA sequence: TGTGCCAGCAGTACGCGCTTGGGCGACTATGGCTACACCTTC. It encodes CASSTRLGDYGYTF.

The V call is TRBV2, the J call TRBJ2-7; 7 bases fit TRBD1. From germline, CDR1 is SNHLY and CDR2 FYNNEI. The CDR3 loop spans 15 amino acids. Losses at the gene ends were 7 bases for V and 2 bases for J; bases not matched to a gene: 11. CDR3 bases: TGTGCCAGCACCTTTGGGGGACAGCCTACCTACGAGCAGTACTTC. It translates to CASTFGGQPTYEQYF.

This clonotype was counted ten times or more. The rearrangement links TRBV6-1 to TRBJ2-4, with 7 positions matching TRBD2. The germline CDR1 and CDR2 sequences are MNHNS and SASEGT. The CDR3 runs to 16 residues. J was trimmed by 0 bases and V by 6 bases; bases with no gene match: 8. The DNA of the CDR3 is TGTGCCAGCAGGGGGGGGGATCTCCTAGCCAAAAACATTCAGTACTTC. Its translation is CASRGGDLLAKNIQYF.

As to this clonotype: A far more abundant clone sits one base away, making this likely a read error. V gene TRBV28 combines with J gene TRBJ1-1, with TRBD1 as a possible D gene (5 bases). This CDR3 is 17 amino acids long. Trimming cost V 1 base and J 6 bases, with 21 bases left between them. Germline CDR1 is MDHEN and CDR2 is SYDVKM. Here the CDR3 reads CASSLSGWGRRNAEAFF. The CDR3 DNA reads as TGTGCCAGCAGTTTATCAGGTTGGGGACGACGAAACGCTGAAGCTTTCTTT.

The chain has TRBV5-1 and TRBJ1-1, with 8 bases lining up with TRBD1. V lost 1 base to trimming and J lost 5 bases; unmatched junction nucleotides: 4. CDR1 SGHRS and CDR2 YFSETQ come from the germline V gene. The CDR3 contains 14 residues. CDR3 DNA: TGCGCCAGCAGCTTGCCAGGGGGCCAAACTGAAGCTTTCTTT. This translates into CASSLPGGQTEAFF.

This sequence joins TRBV19 and TRBJ2-2, with a possible D match to TRBD2 (6 bases). Germline loops: CDR1 LNHDA, CDR2 SQIVND (reference sequence). V gave up 5 bases and J gave up 4 bases, with 11 bases separating them. The CDR3 runs 14 residues. CDR3 sequence (DNA): TGTGCCAGTAGTCCCGGGAGTTTCACCGGGGAGCTGTTTTTT. Its translation: CASSPGSFTGELFF.

This clonotype was counted ten times or more. The gene calls are TRBV20-1 and TRBJ2-7; TRBD2 agrees at 8 bases. The CDR3 extends over 15 amino acids. J lost 0 bases, V lost 6 bases, and 10 bases had no gene match. The germline CDR1 and CDR2 sequences are DFQATT and SNEGSKA (reference sequence). Here the CDR3 reads CSARVTGGVSYEQYF. The CDR3 DNA follows: TGCAGTGCCAGGGTAACCGGGGGGGTCTCCTACGAGCAGTACTTC.